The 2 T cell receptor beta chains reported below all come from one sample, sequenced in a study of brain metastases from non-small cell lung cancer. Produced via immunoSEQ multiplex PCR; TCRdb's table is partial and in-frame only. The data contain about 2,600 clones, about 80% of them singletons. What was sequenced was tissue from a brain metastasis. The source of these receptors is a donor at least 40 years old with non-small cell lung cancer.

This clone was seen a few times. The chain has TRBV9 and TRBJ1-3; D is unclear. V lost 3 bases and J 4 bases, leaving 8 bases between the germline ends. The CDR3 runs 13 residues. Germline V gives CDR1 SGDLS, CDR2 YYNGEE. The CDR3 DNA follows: TGTGCCAGCAGCGCATCTATGGGAAACACCATATATTTT. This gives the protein CASSASMGNTIYF.

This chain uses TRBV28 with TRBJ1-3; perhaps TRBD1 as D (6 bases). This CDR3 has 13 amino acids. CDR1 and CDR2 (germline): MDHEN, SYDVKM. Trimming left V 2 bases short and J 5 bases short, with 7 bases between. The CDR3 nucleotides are TGTGCCAGCAGTTTAGACAGGCGAAACACCATATATTTT. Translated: CASSLDRRNTIYF.